These T cell receptor beta chains were read from a single sample in a study of blood T cell repertoires in COVID-19. TCRdb's table, derived via immunoSEQ multiplex PCR, lists solely in-frame clones and lacks some. Among about 260,000 clones, approximately 86% were seen once, and the ten largest hold under 2%. Sequenced material: peripheral blood. The receptor set was obtained from a man younger than 40 with active or convalescent COVID-19. CDR3s include the opening cysteine and the closing phenylalanine or tryptophan. A D gene is named only where the DNA matches it firmly. Size is omitted from some rows. Given values are once, few, many or a class for expanded clones.

J: TRBJ1-4; V: TRBV2; D: NA; size: NA; CDR3: CASGRTGFSGSHEKLFF; DNA: TGTGCCAGCGGGAGGACGGGCTTTTCAGGGTCGCATGAAAAACTGTTTTTT
J: TRBJ2-7; V: TRBV20-1; D: TRBD1; size: NA; CDR3: CSASVGQGSGVYEQYF; DNA: TGCAGTGCTAGTGTCGGACAGGGGTCGGGTGTCTACGAGCAGTACTTC
J: TRBJ1-1; V: TRBV12-5; D: NA; size: NA; CDR3: CASGLMGSTEAFF; DNA: TGTGCTAGTGGTTTGATGGGGAGCACTGAAGCTTTCTTT
J: TRBJ2-2; V: TRBV12-5; D: TRBD1; size: NA; CDR3: CASGLVLRGRTGELFF; DNA: TGTGCTAGTGGTTTGGTACTGAGGGGGCGCACCGGGGAGCTGTTTTTT
J: TRBJ2-3; V: TRBV10-1; D: NA; size: NA; CDR3: CASSDPGVHNTQYF; DNA: TGCGCCAGCAGTGACCCTGGAGTTCATAATACGCAGTATTTT
J: TRBJ1-1; V: TRBV6-5; D: NA; size: NA; CDR3: CASRTQGNTEAFF; DNA: TGTGCCAGCAGGACGCAGGGGAACACTGAAGCTTTCTTT
J: TRBJ2-1; V: TRBV4-1; D: TRBD1; size: NA; CDR3: CASSQGDSRMNEQFF; DNA: TGCGCCAGCAGCCAAGGGGACAGCCGGATGAATGAGCAGTTCTTC
J: TRBJ2-7; V: TRBV6-6; D: TRBD1; size: once; CDR3: CASSYSGQGEEQYF; DNA: TGTGCCAGCAGTTACTCGGGACAGGGTGAAGAGCAGTACTTC
J: TRBJ2-4; V: TRBV19; D: TRBD2; size: NA; CDR3: CASSIGAGLADQYF; DNA: TGTGCCAGTAGTATAGGGGCGGGACTAGCGGATCAGTACTTC
J: TRBJ2-5; V: TRBV29-1; D: NA; size: NA; CDR3: CSVEDLPRVQETQYF; DNA: TGCAGCGTTGAAGATCTCCCCAGGGTCCAAGAGACCCAGTACTTC
J: TRBJ1-2; V: TRBV5-1; D: TRBD1; size: NA; CDR3: CASSLGQGLYGYTF; DNA: TGCGCCAGCAGCCTGGGACAGGGACTCTATGGCTACACCTTC
J: TRBJ2-7; V: TRBV3-1/TRBV3-2; D: TRBD1; size: NA; CDR3: CASSPGTAYEQYF; DNA: TGTGCCAGCAGCCCAGGGACAGCCTACGAGCAGTACTTC
J: TRBJ2-7; V: TRBV7-9; D: NA; size: NA; CDR3: CASQGSYEQYF; DNA: TGTGCCAGCCAGGGCTCCTACGAGCAGTACTTC
J: TRBJ2-3; V: TRBV3-1/TRBV3-2; D: TRBD2; size: NA; CDR3: CASSQDGGVTDTQYF; DNA: TGTGCCAGCAGCCAAGACGGGGGGGTGACAGATACGCAGTATTTT
J: TRBJ1-4; V: TRBV5-6; D: TRBD1; size: NA; CDR3: CASSSGQGRREKLFF; DNA: TGTGCCAGCAGCTCCGGACAGGGTCGGAGGGAAAAACTGTTTTTT
J: TRBJ1-1; V: TRBV19; D: NA; size: NA; CDR3: CASSTQRGIEAFF; DNA: TGTGCCAGTAGTACCCAACGCGGGATTGAAGCTTTCTTT
J: TRBJ1-1; V: TRBV4-1; D: TRBD1; size: NA; CDR3: CASRVTGTGNTEAFF; DNA: TGCGCCAGCAGAGTCACCGGGACAGGGAACACTGAAGCTTTCTTT
J: TRBJ2-3; V: TRBV9; D: TRBD2; size: once; CDR3: CASSVGGGQVDTQYF; DNA: TGTGCCAGCAGCGTAGGCGGGGGGCAGGTAGATACGCAGTATTTT
J: TRBJ1-1; V: TRBV4-3; D: TRBD1; size: NA; CDR3: CASSHGQGGLNTEAFF; DNA: TGCGCCAGCAGCCACGGACAGGGCGGCTTGAACACTGAAGCTTTCTTT
J: TRBJ2-2; V: TRBV7-2; D: NA; size: NA; CDR3: CASRVGLSNTGELFF; DNA: TGTGCCAGCAGGGTGGGGCTCTCTAACACCGGGGAGCTGTTTTTT
J: TRBJ1-2; V: TRBV7-2; D: NA; size: NA; CDR3: CASSLVITDYGYTF; DNA: TGTGCCAGCAGCTTAGTTATCACAGACTATGGCTACACCTTC
J: TRBJ1-2; V: TRBV5-4; D: TRBD1; size: once; CDR3: CASTKQGMSQDGYTF; DNA: TGTGCCAGCACCAAACAGGGGATGAGTCAGGATGGCTACACCTTC
J: TRBJ2-5; V: TRBV9; D: NA; size: once; CDR3: CASSDNQETQYF; DNA: TGTGCCAGCAGCGATAACCAAGAGACCCAGTACTTC
J: TRBJ2-2; V: TRBV15; D: NA; size: few; CDR3: CATSRDTQRTGELFF; DNA: TGTGCCACCAGCAGAGACACTCAGAGGACCGGGGAGCTGTTTTTT
J: TRBJ1-5; V: TRBV7-8; D: NA; size: NA; CDR3: CASSKGMRVGQPQHF; DNA: TGTGCCAGCAGCAAAGGAATGAGGGTTGGTCAGCCCCAGCATTTT
J: TRBJ2-7; V: TRBV5-1; D: TRBD2; size: NA; CDR3: CASSWTSGPYEQYF; DNA: TGCGCCAGCAGCTGGACTAGCGGCCCCTACGAGCAGTACTTC
J: TRBJ1-3; V: TRBV2; D: NA; size: NA; CDR3: CASSEWAGKGNTIYF; DNA: TGTGCCAGCAGTGAGTGGGCAGGGAAGGGCAACACCATATATTTT
J: TRBJ1-6; V: TRBV7-2; D: NA; size: NA; CDR3: CASSPPRPWTAHNSPLHF; DNA: TGTGCCAGCAGTCCTCCTCGCCCCTGGACAGCTCATAATTCACCCCTCCACTTT
J: TRBJ1-2; V: TRBV6-5; D: NA; size: NA; CDR3: CASKETNYGYTF; DNA: TGTGCCAGCAAAGAGACTAACTATGGCTACACCTTC
J: TRBJ1-2; V: TRBV4-1; D: TRBD1; size: NA; CDR3: CASSQGETGASLRYGYTF; DNA: TGCGCCAGCAGCCAAGGGGAGACAGGGGCTTCGTTACGATATGGCTACACCTTC
J: TRBJ1-5; V: TRBV7-2; D: NA; size: NA; CDR3: CASSFPGNQPQHF; DNA: TGTGCCAGCAGCTTCCCAGGCAATCAGCCCCAGCATTTT
J: TRBJ2-5; V: TRBV28; D: NA; size: NA; CDR3: CASSPSDYPGAQETQYF; DNA: TGTGCCAGCAGTCCATCCGATTACCCTGGGGCTCAAGAGACCCAGTACTTC
J: TRBJ2-7; V: TRBV2; D: NA; size: NA; CDR3: CASRWGRDEQYF; DNA: TGTGCCAGCAGATGGGGGCGTGACGAGCAGTACTTC
J: TRBJ2-3; V: TRBV9; D: NA; size: NA; CDR3: CASSVTGTYTDTQYF; DNA: TGTGCCAGCAGCGTGACCGGGACTTACACAGATACGCAGTATTTT
J: TRBJ1-5; V: TRBV27; D: NA; size: NA; CDR3: CASSLYRDQPQHF; DNA: TGTGCCAGCAGTTTATATCGGGATCAGCCCCAGCATTTT
J: TRBJ2-5; V: TRBV7-9; D: NA; size: NA; CDR3: CASSLAGETQYF; DNA: TGTGCCAGCAGCTTAGCGGGCGAGACCCAGTACTTC
J: TRBJ1-5; V: TRBV27; D: TRBD1; size: NA; CDR3: CASSPSGGLGQPQHF; DNA: TGTGCCAGCAGTCCCTCAGGGGGCTTGGGCCAGCCCCAGCATTTT
J: TRBJ2-1; V: TRBV10-3; D: NA; size: NA; CDR3: CAISTWADNEQFF; DNA: TGTGCCATCAGTACCTGGGCAGACAATGAGCAGTTCTTC
J: TRBJ1-3; V: TRBV2; D: NA; size: once; CDR3: CASRPGLNTIYF; DNA: TGTGCCAGCAGACCCGGACTAAACACCATATATTTT
J: TRBJ2-5; V: TRBV7-2; D: NA; size: once; CDR3: CASSLFNRFETQYF; DNA: TGTGCCAGCAGCCTATTCAACAGGTTCGAGACCCAGTACTTC
J: TRBJ2-2; V: TRBV30; D: NA; size: few; CDR3: CAWRGTGPGELFF; DNA: TGTGCCTGGAGGGGCACAGGGCCCGGGGAGCTGTTTTTT
J: TRBJ1-4; V: TRBV6-5; D: TRBD1; size: NA; CDR3: CASSTGTGGEKLFF; DNA: TGTGCCAGCAGTACCGGGACAGGGGGTGAAAAACTGTTTTTT
J: TRBJ2-5; V: TRBV3-1/TRBV3-2; D: NA; size: NA; CDR3: CASSQNRQEETQYF; DNA: TGTGCCAGCAGCCAAAATCGGCAGGAAGAGACCCAGTACTTC
J: TRBJ2-3; V: TRBV5-1; D: TRBD2; size: NA; CDR3: CASSTGGGFDTQYF; DNA: TGCGCCAGCAGTACTGGGGGAGGGTTTGATACGCAGTATTTT
J: TRBJ2-3; V: TRBV7-8; D: TRBD2; size: NA; CDR3: CASSPRGGSGDTQYF; DNA: TGTGCCAGCAGCCCCCGGGGGGGGAGTGGAGATACGCAGTATTTT
J: TRBJ1-2; V: TRBV18; D: NA; size: NA; CDR3: CASSKQENYGYTF; DNA: TGTGCCAGCTCAAAACAGGAGAACTATGGCTACACCTTC
J: TRBJ2-2; V: TRBV4-1; D: TRBD1; size: NA; CDR3: CASSPGTVNTGELFF; DNA: TGCGCCAGCAGCCCCGGGACAGTGAACACCGGGGAGCTGTTTTTT
J: TRBJ1-1; V: TRBV10-2; D: NA; size: NA; CDR3: CASSEIGVTEAFF; DNA: TGCGCCAGCAGTGAGATCGGGGTGACTGAAGCTTTCTTT